This T cell receptor beta chain was captured in a study of Japanese encephalitis immunity and Zika vaccine responses. About the research overall: Samples came at week 0, before ZPIV, and at week 52. Peptides were 15-mers with 11-residue overlaps and predicted affinity below 50 nM.

Each TCRbeta library was pooled proportionally to its sorted cell count. One entry per CDR3 protein, called by TCRdb with MiXCR from the 5' RACE reads. Among 130 to 150 distinct CDR3 sequences, around 2.1% were seen once, and the ten largest hold about 38%. The CDR3 runs 12 residues. CDR1 DFQATT and CDR2 SNEGSKA come from the germline V gene (reference sequence). This clonotype ranks as large. Peptide pools at 1 ug/mL each stimulated CFSE-labeled PBMCs over a 6-day culture. Live CD56-CD19-CD16-CD3+CD4+ cells with low CFSE were sorted unfixed as proliferating CD4 T cells. The source material was antigen-activated CD4+ T cells from blood, cultured, sampled during a Zika inactivated vaccine study. The TCR was taken from an adult man who received an inactivated Zika virus vaccine. The genes are TRBV20-1 and TRBJ1-2; D remains unclear. CDR3 region: CSTTGSYYGYTF. The DNA for the CDR3 is TGCAGCACTACGGGGAGCTACTATGGCTACACCTTC.